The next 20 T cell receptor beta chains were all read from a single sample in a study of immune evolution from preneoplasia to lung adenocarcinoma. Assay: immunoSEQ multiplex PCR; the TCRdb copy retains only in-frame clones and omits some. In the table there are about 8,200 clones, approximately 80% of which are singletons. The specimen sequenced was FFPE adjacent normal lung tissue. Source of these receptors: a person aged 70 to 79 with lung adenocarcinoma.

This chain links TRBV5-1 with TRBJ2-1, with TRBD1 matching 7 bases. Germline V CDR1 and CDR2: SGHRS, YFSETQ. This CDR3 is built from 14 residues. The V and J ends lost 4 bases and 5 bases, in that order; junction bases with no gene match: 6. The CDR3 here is CASSRQGADNEQFF. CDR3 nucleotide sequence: TGCGCCAGCAGCAGACAGGGTGCCGACAATGAGCAGTTCTTC.

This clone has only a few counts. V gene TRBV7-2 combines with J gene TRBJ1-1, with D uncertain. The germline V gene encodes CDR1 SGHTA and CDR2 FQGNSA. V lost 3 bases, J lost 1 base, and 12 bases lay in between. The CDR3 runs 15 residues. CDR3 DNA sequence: TGTGCCAGCAGCTTCCGTCCGGGTAGGAACACTGAAGCTTTCTTT. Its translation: CASSFRPGRNTEAFF.

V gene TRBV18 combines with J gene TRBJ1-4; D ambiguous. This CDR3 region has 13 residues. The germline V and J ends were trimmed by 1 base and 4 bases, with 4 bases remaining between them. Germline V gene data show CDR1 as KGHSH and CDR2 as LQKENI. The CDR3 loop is CASSPRDNEKLFF. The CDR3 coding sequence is TGTGCCAGCTCACCACGAGATAATGAAAAACTGTTTTTT.

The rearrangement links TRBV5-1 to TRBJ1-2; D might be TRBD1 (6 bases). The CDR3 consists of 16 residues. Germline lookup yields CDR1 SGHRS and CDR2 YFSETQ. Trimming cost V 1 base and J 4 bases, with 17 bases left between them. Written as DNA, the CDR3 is TGCGCCAGCAGCTTGAGCGGGACACCAAAAATCTATGGCTACACCTTC. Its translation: CASSLSGTPKIYGYTF.

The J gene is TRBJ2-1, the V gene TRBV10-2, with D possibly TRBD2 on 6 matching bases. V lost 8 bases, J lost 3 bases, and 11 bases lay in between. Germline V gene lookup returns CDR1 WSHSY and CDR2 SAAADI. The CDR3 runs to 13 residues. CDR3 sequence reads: CASRETDYNEQFF. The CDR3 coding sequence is TGCGCCAGCCGGGAGACGGACTACAATGAGCAGTTCTTC.

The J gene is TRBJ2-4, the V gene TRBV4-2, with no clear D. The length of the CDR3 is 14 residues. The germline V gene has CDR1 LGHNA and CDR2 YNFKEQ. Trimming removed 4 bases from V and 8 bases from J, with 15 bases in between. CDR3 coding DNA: TGTGCCAGCAGCCCTTCCGGTACGACGGACATTCAGTACTTC. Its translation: CASSPSGTTDIQYF.

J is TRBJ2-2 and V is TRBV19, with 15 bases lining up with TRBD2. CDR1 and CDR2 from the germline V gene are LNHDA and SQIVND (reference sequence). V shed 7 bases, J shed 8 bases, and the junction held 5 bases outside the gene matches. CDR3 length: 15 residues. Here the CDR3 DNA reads TGTGCCAGTAATGGACTAGCGGGAGGGCCTGGGGAGCTGTTTTTT. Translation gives CASNGLAGGPGELFF.

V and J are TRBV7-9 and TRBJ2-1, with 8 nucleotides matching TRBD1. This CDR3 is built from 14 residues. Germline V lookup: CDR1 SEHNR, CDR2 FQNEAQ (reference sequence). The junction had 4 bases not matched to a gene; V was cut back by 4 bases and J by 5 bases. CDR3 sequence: CASSWGQENNEQFF. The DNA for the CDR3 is TGTGCCAGCAGCTGGGGACAGGAGAACAATGAGCAGTTCTTC.

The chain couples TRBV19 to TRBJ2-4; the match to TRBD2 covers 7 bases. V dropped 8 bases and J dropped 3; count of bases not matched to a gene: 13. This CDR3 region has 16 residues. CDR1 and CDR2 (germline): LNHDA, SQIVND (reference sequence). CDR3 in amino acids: CASGQLSGRGKNIQYF. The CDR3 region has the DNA TGTGCCAGTGGGCAGTTAAGTGGGAGGGGCAAAAACATTCAGTACTTC.

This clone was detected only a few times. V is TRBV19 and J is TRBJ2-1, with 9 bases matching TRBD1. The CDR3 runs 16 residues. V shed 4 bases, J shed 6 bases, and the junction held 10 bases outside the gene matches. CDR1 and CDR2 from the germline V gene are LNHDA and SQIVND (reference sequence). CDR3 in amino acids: CASSTTGTGLPNEQFF. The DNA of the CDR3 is TGTGCCAGTAGTACTACCGGGACAGGGTTGCCCAATGAGCAGTTCTTC.

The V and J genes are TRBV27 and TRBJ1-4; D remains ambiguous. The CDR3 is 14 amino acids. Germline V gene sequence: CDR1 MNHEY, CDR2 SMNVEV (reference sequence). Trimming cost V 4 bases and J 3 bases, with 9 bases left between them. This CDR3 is CASSYGDSNEKLFF. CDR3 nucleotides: TGTGCCAGCAGTTATGGGGATTCTAATGAAAAACTGTTTTTT.

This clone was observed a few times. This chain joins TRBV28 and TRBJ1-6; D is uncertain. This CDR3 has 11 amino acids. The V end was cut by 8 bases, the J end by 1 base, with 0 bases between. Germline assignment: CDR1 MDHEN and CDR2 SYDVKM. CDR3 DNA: TGTGCCAGCTCCTATAATTCACCCCTCCACTTT. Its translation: CASSYNSPLHF.

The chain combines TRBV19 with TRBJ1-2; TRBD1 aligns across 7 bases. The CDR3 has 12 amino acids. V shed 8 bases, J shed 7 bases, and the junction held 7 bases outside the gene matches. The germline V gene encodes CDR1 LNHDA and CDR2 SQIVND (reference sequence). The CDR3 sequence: CASWTGPLGYTF. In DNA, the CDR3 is TGTGCCAGTTGGACAGGCCCCCTTGGCTACACCTTC.

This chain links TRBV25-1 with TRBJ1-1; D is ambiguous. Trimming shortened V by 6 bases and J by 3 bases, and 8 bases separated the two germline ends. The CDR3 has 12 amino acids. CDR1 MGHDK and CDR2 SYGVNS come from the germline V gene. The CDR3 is CASSGPYTEAFF. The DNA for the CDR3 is TGTGCCAGCAGCGGACCCTACACTGAAGCTTTCTTT.

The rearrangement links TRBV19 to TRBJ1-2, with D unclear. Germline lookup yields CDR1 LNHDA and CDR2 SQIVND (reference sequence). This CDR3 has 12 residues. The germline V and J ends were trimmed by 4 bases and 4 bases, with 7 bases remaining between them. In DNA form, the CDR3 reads TGTGCCAGTAGTACCCATCGCTATGGCTACACCTTC. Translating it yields CASSTHRYGYTF.

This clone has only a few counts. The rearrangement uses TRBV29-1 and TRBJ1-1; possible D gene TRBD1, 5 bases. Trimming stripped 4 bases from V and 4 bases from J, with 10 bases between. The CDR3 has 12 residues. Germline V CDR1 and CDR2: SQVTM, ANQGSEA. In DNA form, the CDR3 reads TGCAGCGTTGTGGGGCGGGCCACTGAAGCTTTCTTT. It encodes CSVVGRATEAFF.

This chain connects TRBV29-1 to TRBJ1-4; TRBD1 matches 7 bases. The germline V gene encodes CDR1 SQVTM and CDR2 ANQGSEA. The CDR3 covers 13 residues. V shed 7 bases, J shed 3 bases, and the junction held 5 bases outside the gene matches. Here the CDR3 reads CSAKTGSNEKLFF. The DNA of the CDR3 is TGCAGCGCTAAGACAGGGTCTAATGAAAAACTGTTTTTT.

The CDR3 loop is CALSRQSGNTIYF. DNA of the CDR3: TGTGCCCTTTCCCGCCAGTCTGGAAACACCATATATTTT. J is TRBJ1-3 and V is TRBV30; D is unresolved. Per the germline V gene, CDR1 is GTSNPN and CDR2 is SVGIG (reference sequence). This CDR3 region has 13 residues. V was clipped by 8 bases and J by 1 base, with 12 bases between them.

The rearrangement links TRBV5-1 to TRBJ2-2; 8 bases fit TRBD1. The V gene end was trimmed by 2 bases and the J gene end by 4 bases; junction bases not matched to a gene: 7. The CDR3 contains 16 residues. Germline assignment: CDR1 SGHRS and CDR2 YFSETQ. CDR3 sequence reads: CASSLRTGLSTGELFF. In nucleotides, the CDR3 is TGCGCCAGCAGCTTAAGGACAGGGTTGAGCACCGGGGAGCTGTTTTTT.

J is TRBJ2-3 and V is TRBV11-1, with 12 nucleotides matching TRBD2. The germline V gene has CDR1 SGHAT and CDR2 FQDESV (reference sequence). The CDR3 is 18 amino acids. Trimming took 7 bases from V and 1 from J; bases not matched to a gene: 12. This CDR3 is CASTPSSGRASCTDTQYF. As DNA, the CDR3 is TGTGCCAGCACCCCGTCTAGCGGGAGGGCCTCGTGCACAGATACGCAGTATTTT.